The 32 T cell receptor beta chains given below trace back to one sample, sequenced in a study of T cell responses to AZD1222 COVID-19 vaccine. Measured with immunoSEQ multiplex PCR; TCRdb has only the in-frame clones, and not every one. There are about 120,000 clones in the sample; about 87% occur only once, and approximately 6.4% lies in the top ten. Sequencing used peripheral blood, obtained 28 days after the second AZD1222 dose. All receptors derive from an adult who received the AZD1222 COVID-19 vaccine.

CDR3 sequence (DNA): TGCGCCAGCAGCTCCCTAGCGGGGGGGCCGGAGACCCAGTACTTC. Translation gives CASSSLAGGPETQYF. The V gene is TRBV5-1, the J gene TRBJ2-5, with 12 positions matching TRBD2. V trimming: 3 bases; J trimming: 5 bases; junction bases outside the gene matches: 5. Germline CDR1 and CDR2: SGHRS and YFSETQ. The CDR3 consists of 15 residues.

This chain links TRBV4-3 with TRBJ2-1; 8 nucleotides match TRBD2. Germline-derived CDR1 and CDR2 are LGHNA and YSLEER. This CDR3 is built from 17 residues. The V segment lost 1 base and the J segment 8 bases; nucleotides outside the gene matches: 13. The CDR3 here is CASSQGLAGGLLDEQFF. CDR3 sequence (DNA): TGCGCCAGCAGCCAAGGTCTGGCGGGGGGCCTACTCGATGAGCAGTTCTTC.

This rearrangement joins TRBV5-6 to TRBJ2-5; no definite D call. There are 14 residues in the CDR3. Germline V gene data show CDR1 as SGHDT and CDR2 as YYEEEE. Trimming removed 2 bases from V and 4 bases from J, with 12 bases in between. The CDR3 DNA is TGTGCCAGCAGCTTTAGGCCTGTGGGAGAGACCCAGTACTTC. Amino acids: CASSFRPVGETQYF. The full variable domain, completed using reference TRBV5-6 and TRBJ2-5, is DAGVTQSPTHLIKTRGQQVTLRCSPKSGHDTVSWYQQALGQGPQFIFQYYEEEERQRGNFPDRFSGHQFPNYSSELNVNALLLGDSALYLCASSFRPVGETQYFGPGTRLLVL.

This sequence joins TRBV6-6 and TRBJ1-6; D is ambiguous. The CDR3 loop spans 16 amino acids. Germline loops: CDR1 MNHNY, CDR2 SVGAGI (reference sequence). V lost 9 bases, J lost 8 bases, and 23 bases lay in between. DNA for the CDR3: TGTGCCAGTTCAATGATTTTTTGGGGTACGGATTCACCCCTCCACTTT. This sequence encodes CASSMIFWGTDSPLHF.

This chain joins TRBV3-1 (or the pseudogene TRBV3-2) and TRBJ1-5; 7 positions match TRBD1. V gave up 4 bases and J gave up 0 bases; unmatched junction bases: 6. The CDR3 sequence is 16 residues long. Germline V gene lookup returns CDR1 LGHDT and CDR2 YNNKEL (reference sequence). CDR3 sequence (DNA): TGTGCCAGCAGCCTTGGGACAGCCGTTAGCAATCAGCCCCAGCATTTT. Translated: CASSLGTAVSNQPQHF.

The V call is TRBV6-5, the J call TRBJ2-1; D unresolved. This CDR3 region has 12 residues. The germline V and J ends were trimmed by 9 bases and 5 bases, with 11 bases remaining between them. CDR1 is MNHEY, CDR2 SVGAGI, per germline. CDR3 region: CASGLVDNEQFF. CDR3 DNA sequence: TGTGCCAGTGGCTTAGTGGACAATGAGCAGTTCTTC.

This chain joins TRBV6-5 and TRBJ1-6; D unresolved. V shed 5 bases and J shed 6 bases, with 8 bases lying between them. This CDR3 region has 13 residues. CDR1 and CDR2 from the germline V gene are MNHEY and SVGAGI. CDR3 sequence reads: CASSPQINSPLHF. The DNA of the CDR3 is TGTGCCAGCAGTCCACAGATTAATTCACCCCTCCACTTT.

This chain connects TRBV5-5 to TRBJ1-4, with a tentative D call TRBD1 (5 bases). This CDR3 contains 15 residues. V lost 4 bases and J 8 bases, leaving 18 bases between the germline ends. The germline CDR1 and CDR2 sequences are SGHKS and YYEKEE (reference sequence). The CDR3: CASSLQVGDGEKLFF. The CDR3, as DNA: TGTGCCAGCAGCCTACAGGTCGGGGATGGAGAAAAACTGTTTTTT.

This chain joins TRBV28 and TRBJ2-7; 7 bases align to TRBD2. The CDR3 is made up of 15 amino acids. Germline V lookup: CDR1 MDHEN, CDR2 SYDVKM. The trim removed 6 bases at V and 0 bases at J, leaving 8 bases unmatched. CDR3 in amino acids: CASSPSGALSYEQYF. CDR3 sequence (DNA): TGTGCCAGCAGCCCAAGCGGGGCCCTCTCCTACGAGCAGTACTTC.

The rearrangement uses TRBV29-1 and TRBJ1-2; D is uncertain. Trimming shortened V by 2 bases and J by 4 bases, and 11 bases separated the two germline ends. In germline, CDR1 is SQVTM, CDR2 ANQGSEA. The CDR3 is made up of 13 amino acids. The CDR3: CSVEYSRGYGYTF. The DNA of the CDR3 is TGCAGCGTTGAATACAGTAGAGGCTATGGCTACACCTTC.

This chain joins TRBV6-1 and TRBJ1-4; the match to TRBD1 covers 7 bases. The ends lost 4 bases at V and 4 bases at J; junction bases unmatched: 9. The CDR3 is made up of 16 amino acids. Looked up from germline, CDR1 is MNHNS and CDR2 is SASEGT. CDR3 in DNA: TGTGCCAGCAGTGTACTTCCGGGACAGCTTAATGAAAAACTGTTTTTT. It yields the protein CASSVLPGQLNEKLFF.

This chain connects TRBV7-2 to TRBJ1-3, with D possibly matching TRBD1 (5 bases). This CDR3 is built from 14 residues. Germline assignment: CDR1 SGHTA and CDR2 FQGNSA. The V end was cut by 0 bases, the J end by 8 bases, with 11 bases between. The chain's CDR3 is CASSLAFGGDTIYF. CDR3 bases: TGTGCCAGCAGCTTAGCGTTCGGGGGTGACACCATATATTTT.

This clone showed up just once. The chain uses TRBV6-1 and TRBJ1-6; D is undetermined. Germline assignment: CDR1 MNHNS and CDR2 SASEGT. V lost 1 base and J 7 bases, leaving 11 bases between the germline ends. This CDR3 is built from 15 residues. The CDR3 loop is CASSEGKGWNSPLHF. The CDR3 nucleotides are TGTGCCAGCAGTGAAGGGAAGGGATGGAATTCACCCCTCCACTTT.

J is TRBJ1-1 and V is TRBV6-2 or TRBV6-3; 11 bases map to TRBD1. CDR1 is MNHEY and CDR2 is SVGEGT in the germline V gene. V shed 2 bases, J shed 4 bases, and the junction held 3 bases outside the gene matches. The CDR3 consists of 15 residues. The DNA for the CDR3 is TGTGCCAGCAGTTACCCCGGGACAGGGGGCACTGAAGCTTTCTTT. It is translated as CASSYPGTGGTEAFF.

To note about this clone: Other DNA sequences in the same sample also yield this CDR3. The chain combines TRBV20-1 with TRBJ2-7; perhaps D is TRBD1 or TRBD2 (5 bases each). Germline values: CDR1 DFQATT, CDR2 SNEGSKA (reference sequence). This CDR3 has 11 amino acids. The V end was cut by 3 bases, the J end by 5 bases, with 8 bases between. The CDR3 protein is CSASSGHEQYF. Written as DNA, the CDR3 is TGCAGTGCTAGTTCGGGACACGAGCAGTACTTC.

This sequence joins TRBV6-5 and TRBJ2-7, with 10 bases matching TRBD2. Per germline, CDR1 MNHEY and CDR2 SVGAGI. This CDR3 is 14 amino acids long. Trimming removed 4 bases from V and 5 bases from J; junction bases left unmatched: 5. CDR3 region: CASSLTGTSDEQYF. For the CDR3, the DNA is TGTGCCAGCAGTTTAACCGGGACTAGCGACGAGCAGTACTTC.

The chain uses TRBV28 and TRBJ1-4; D gene ambiguous. V lost 4 bases and J 6 bases, leaving 6 bases between the germline ends. This CDR3 spans 12 amino acids. Per the germline V gene, CDR1 is MDHEN and CDR2 is SYDVKM. The CDR3, as DNA: TGTGCCAGCAGTTGGAGATATGAAAAACTGTTTTTT. Protein: CASSWRYEKLFF.

This clone is a singleton in its sample. The rearrangement links TRBV10-2 to TRBJ1-1; D gene unclear. Germline values: CDR1 WSHSY, CDR2 SAAADI. Trimming took 5 bases from V and 1 from J, leaving 11 bases between them. The CDR3 loop spans 14 amino acids. CDR3 region: CASSYAGRNTEAFF. The CDR3 bases are TGCGCCAGCAGTTACGCGGGAAGGAACACTGAAGCTTTCTTT.

This clone has just one count. The chain carries TRBV5-1 and TRBJ1-1, with D tentatively TRBD1 (6 bases). CDR3 length: 15 residues. The germline V gene has CDR1 SGHRS and CDR2 YFSETQ. The V and J ends lost 4 bases and 5 bases respectively, with 18 bases between them. The CDR3 sequence: CASSPGALIGTEAFF. The CDR3 DNA reads TGCGCCAGCAGCCCGGGGGCCCTTATAGGGACTGAAGCTTTCTTT.

The J gene is TRBJ1-3, the V gene TRBV19; D is ambiguous. CDR1 is LNHDA, CDR2 SQIVND, per germline (reference sequence). The CDR3 extends over 14 amino acids. The germline V and J ends were trimmed by 3 bases and 0 bases, with 6 bases remaining between them. The CDR3 loop is CASSIQTSGNTIYF. CDR3 bases: TGTGCCAGTAGTATCCAGACCTCTGGAAACACCATATATTTT.

V usage is TRBV10-3 and J usage is TRBJ2-1; the match to TRBD1 covers 7 bases. The CDR3 sequence is 17 residues long. From germline, CDR1 is ENHRY and CDR2 SYGVKD. With V trimmed by 4 bases and J by 5 bases, 14 bases remained unmatched. The CDR3 spells CAISGHEPGTANNEQFF. The CDR3 DNA sequence: TGTGCCATCAGTGGTCACGAACCAGGGACAGCCAACAATGAGCAGTTCTTC.

The rearrangement joins TRBV7-2 to TRBJ1-2, with D tentatively TRBD1 (6 bases). V was cut by 0 bases and J by 4 bases, with 12 bases left in between. The CDR3 runs to 15 residues. CDR1 SGHTA and CDR2 FQGNSA come from the germline V gene. The CDR3: CASSLARGAGYGYTF. CDR3 sequence (DNA): TGTGCCAGCAGCTTAGCGCGGGGGGCCGGCTATGGCTACACCTTC.

The rearrangement uses TRBV9 and TRBJ2-6; D gene unclear. Germline lookup yields CDR1 SGDLS and CDR2 YYNGEE. Deletions cut 4 bases from V and 2 bases from J, with 13 bases between. The CDR3 length is 16 residues. DNA for the CDR3: TGTGCCAGCAGCCTCACTTGGGCACCTGGGGCCAACGTCCTGACTTTC. This codes for CASSLTWAPGANVLTF.

J is TRBJ2-1 and V is TRBV5-1; D is possibly TRBD1 (5 bases). The CDR3 is 13 amino acids. The V gene lost 3 bases and the J gene lost 5 bases, with 9 bases spanning the gap. Germline-derived CDR1 and CDR2 are SGHRS and YFSETQ. DNA of the CDR3: TGCGCCAGCAGCTGGACAATTGACAATGAGCAGTTCTTC. Translation: CASSWTIDNEQFF.

This clone was observed once. The chain links TRBV5-1 to TRBJ1-6, with D possibly TRBD1 on 5 matching bases. This CDR3 spans 15 amino acids. The ends were cut back, 0 bases at V and 10 bases at J, with 14 bases in the middle. Germline V lookup: CDR1 SGHRS, CDR2 YFSETQ. CDR3 residues: CASSLVGGSESPLHF. The CDR3 coding sequence is TGCGCCAGCAGCTTGGTTGGGGGTTCAGAATCACCCCTCCACTTT.

The V gene is TRBV28, the J gene TRBJ1-3; possibly TRBD1 for D (5 bases). CDR1 MDHEN and CDR2 SYDVKM come from the germline V gene. Trimming took 2 bases from V and 0 from J, leaving 11 bases between them. This CDR3 has 16 residues. The CDR3 DNA sequence: TGTGCCAGCAGTTTACCTCGGGGCTCCTCTGGAAACACCATATATTTT. It encodes CASSLPRGSSGNTIYF.

The V gene is TRBV9, the J gene TRBJ1-2; a weak D match, TRBD1 (6 bases). The CDR3 totals 16 residues. Per the germline V gene, CDR1 is SGDLS and CDR2 is YYNGEE. Trimming left V 0 bases short and J 2 bases short, with 14 bases between. The CDR3 sequence: CASSVEAGTLNYGYTF. The CDR3 coding sequence is TGTGCCAGCAGCGTAGAAGCAGGGACACTAAACTATGGCTACACCTTC.

This clone was counted ten times or more. The genes are TRBV2 and TRBJ2-1, with a tentative D call TRBD2 (5 bases). Trimming took 6 bases from V and 5 from J, leaving 17 bases between them. Germline V gives CDR1 SNHLY, CDR2 FYNNEI. The CDR3 is made up of 15 amino acids. CDR3 nucleotide sequence: TGTGCCAGCAGAACCCGGGATGGAGGCGACAATGAGCAGTTCTTC. Its translation is CASRTRDGGDNEQFF.

This sequence joins TRBV19 and TRBJ2-5; D possibly corresponds to TRBD1 (6 bases). CDR1 and CDR2 from the germline V gene are LNHDA and SQIVND (reference sequence). V was shortened by 5 bases and J by 5 bases, with 15 bases between the two germline ends. The CDR3 runs 14 residues. CDR3 bases: TGTGCCAGTAGTTCAAACAGGGTTGGGGAGACCCAGTACTTC. It translates to CASSSNRVGETQYF.

DNA of the CDR3: TGCGCCAGCAGTCGATCTACCGGGACAGAGGGCTACACCTTC. It codes for CASSRSTGTEGYTF. This rearrangement joins TRBV5-1 to TRBJ1-2, with 7 nucleotides matching TRBD1. Germline CDR1 is SGHRS and CDR2 is YFSETQ. V shed 5 bases, J shed 8 bases, and the junction held 12 bases outside the gene matches. CDR3 length: 14 residues.

This chain joins TRBV7-2 and TRBJ1-3, with D perhaps TRBD1 (6 bases). The CDR3 has 17 amino acids. Germline V gene data show CDR1 as SGHTA and CDR2 as FQGNSA. V lost 4 bases and J 1 base, leaving 17 bases between the germline ends. The DNA of the CDR3 is TGTGCCAGCAGCTCATTTGCAGGGGTTTTTTCTGGAAACACCATATATTTT. Protein product: CASSSFAGVFSGNTIYF.

This clone has only a few counts. The CDR3 sequence is CASRSSTGRETQYF. The CDR3 DNA follows: TGTGCCAGTAGATCCTCCACCGGGAGAGAGACCCAGTACTTC. The J gene is TRBJ2-5, the V gene TRBV19, with a weak D call TRBD2 (6 bases). This CDR3 is 14 amino acids long. V dropped 6 bases and J dropped 4 bases, with 15 bases sitting between them. Germline assignment: CDR1 LNHDA and CDR2 SQIVND (reference sequence).